Following are 28 T cell receptor beta chains from one sample sequenced in a study of shared clonotypes between healthy human individuals. Profiled with immunoSEQ multiplex PCR; TCRdb holds only in-frame clones, not every one. The table includes over 1.4 million clones, roughly 97% detected once. Sequencing was carried out using naive CD4+ T cells sorted from blood. Stated subset: CD45RA+ positively selected. All receptors come from a young man in good health.

The chain employs TRBV6-1 and TRBJ2-7, with a possible D match to TRBD1 (5 bases). Germline CDR1 and CDR2: MNHNS and SASEGT. The V and J ends lost 3 bases and 1 base respectively, with 10 bases between them. The CDR3 covers 14 residues. CDR3 residues: CASSDNRLSYEQYF. In DNA form, the CDR3 reads TGTGCCAGCAGTGATAACAGGCTTTCCTACGAGCAGTACTTC.

This chain uses TRBV5-8 with TRBJ1-5; no definite D call. Germline V gene data show CDR1 as SGHTS and CDR2 as YDEGEE. Trimming pared 0 bases from V and 0 bases from J, leaving 10 bases between. The CDR3 spans 16 residues. The CDR3 sequence is CASSLGNGPSNQPQHF. DNA for the CDR3: TGTGCCAGCAGCTTGGGGAACGGCCCTAGCAATCAGCCCCAGCATTTT.

The V and J genes are TRBV14 and TRBJ2-1; 11 nucleotides align to TRBD2. Per germline, CDR1 SGHDN and CDR2 FVKESK. Unmatched junction bases numbered 6, after V lost 4 bases and J lost 7 bases. CDR3 size: 15 residues. The CDR3 region has the DNA TGTGCCAGCAGCCTCACTAGCGGGAGCGGGAATGAGCAGTTCTTC. It is translated as CASSLTSGSGNEQFF.

The V gene is TRBV11-2, the J gene TRBJ1-1; weak D call: TRBD1 (6 bases). CDR3 length: 16 residues. Trimming cost V 8 bases and J 3 bases, with 22 bases left between them. Per the germline V gene, CDR1 is SGHAT and CDR2 is FQNNGV. The CDR3 DNA sequence: TGTGCCAGCGTTTTGTGGGGGCAATCCGGGGACACTGAAGCTTTCTTT. It translates to CASVLWGQSGDTEAFF.

The J gene is TRBJ2-1, the V gene TRBV5-4; D is unresolved. The ends were cut back, 4 bases at V and 3 bases at J, with 17 bases in the middle. CDR3 length equals 16 residues. Germline CDR1 SGHNT, CDR2 YYREEE (reference sequence). The CDR3 nucleotides read TGTGCCAGCAGCCTCTCTATGGACCCCGTCTACAATGAGCAGTTCTTC. As protein: CASSLSMDPVYNEQFF.

Notes on this clone: Within the sample, other DNA sequences also encode this same CDR3. This rearrangement joins TRBV19 to TRBJ2-7; 11 positions agree with TRBD1. J was trimmed by 2 bases and V by 5 bases; bases with no gene match: 5. The CDR3 is 15 residues long. Germline V gives CDR1 LNHDA, CDR2 SQIVND (reference sequence). The CDR3 region is CASSSPGQGAYEQYF. Here the CDR3 DNA reads TGTGCCAGTAGTTCCCCGGGACAGGGGGCCTACGAGCAGTACTTC. Filled out from reference TRBV19 and TRBJ2-7, the complete variable domain reads DGGITQSPKYLFRKEGQNVTLSCEQNLNHDAMYWYRQDPGQGLRLIYYSQIVNDFQKGDIAEGYSVSREKKESFPLTVTSAQKNPTAFYLCASSSPGQGAYEQYFGPGTRLTVT.

The chain has TRBV4-3 and TRBJ2-3; 7 nucleotides agree with TRBD2. CDR3 length: 17 residues. The J segment lost 8 bases and the V segment lost 0 bases, leaving 14 bases of the junction unmatched. Germline V lookup: CDR1 LGHNA, CDR2 YSLEER. The CDR3 DNA is TGCGCCAGCAGCCAAGATTTAGGCGGGAGAGGTGTGGGTACGCAGTATTTT. Translated, it gives CASSQDLGGRGVGTQYF.

This clone was counted once. V gene TRBV6-1 combines with J gene TRBJ1-5; no clear D gene. Germline V lookup: CDR1 MNHNS, CDR2 SASEGT. This CDR3 spans 15 amino acids. Trimming shortened V by 0 bases and J by 10 bases, and 16 bases separated the two germline ends. This CDR3 is CASSEAPEYQRPQHF. The DNA for the CDR3 is TGTGCCAGCAGTGAAGCCCCCGAGTATCAAAGACCCCAGCATTTT.

The chain joins TRBV15 to TRBJ2-5; TRBD1 aligns across 8 bases. Looked up from germline, CDR1 is LNHNV and CDR2 is YYDKDF (reference sequence). This CDR3 spans 16 amino acids. V dropped 0 bases and J dropped 2; count of bases not matched to a gene: 5. This chain's CDR3 is CATSRDRTGNQETQYF. In nucleotides, the CDR3 is TGTGCCACCAGCAGAGATCGGACAGGGAATCAAGAGACCCAGTACTTC.

The chain has TRBV19 and TRBJ2-7, with D hard to call. This CDR3 region has 15 residues. V was cut by 4 bases and J by 2 bases, with 15 bases left in between. Per the germline V gene, CDR1 is LNHDA and CDR2 is SQIVND (reference sequence). CDR3 sequence (DNA): TGTGCCAGTAGTAGAGGACGTGGCCCTACCTACGAGCAGTACTTC. Protein sequence: CASSRGRGPTYEQYF.

The V and J genes are TRBV19 and TRBJ2-3, with D perhaps being TRBD1 or TRBD2 (5 bases each). V lost 6 bases and J 4 bases, leaving 11 bases between the germline ends. CDR3 length: 13 residues. Per the germline V gene, CDR1 is LNHDA and CDR2 is SQIVND (reference sequence). The CDR3 reads CASSRSGPDTQYF. CDR3 DNA sequence: TGTGCCAGTAGCCGATCGGGACCAGATACGCAGTATTTT.

The CDR3 region has the DNA TGTGCCAGCAGTTTATCCTCGACAGGGCCCTACGAGCAGTACTTC. Translated: CASSLSSTGPYEQYF. This chain connects TRBV28 to TRBJ2-7; 7 bases fit TRBD1. The CDR3 has 15 residues. Germline values: CDR1 MDHEN, CDR2 SYDVKM. Germline trimming cut 1 base from V and 2 bases from J; bases unmatched to any gene: 5.

The chain is built from TRBV19 and TRBJ1-1; possible D gene TRBD1, 6 bases. The germline V and J ends were trimmed by 3 bases and 1 base, with 6 bases remaining between them. The CDR3 runs 13 residues. CDR1 LNHDA and CDR2 SQIVND come from the germline V gene (reference sequence). CDR3 loop: CASSMTGNTEAFF. Here the CDR3 DNA reads TGTGCCAGTAGTATGACAGGGAACACTGAAGCTTTCTTT. Drawing the rest from reference TRBV19 and TRBJ1-1, the complete variable domain is DGGITQSPKYLFRKEGQNVTLSCEQNLNHDAMYWYRQDPGQGLRLIYYSQIVNDFQKGDIAEGYSVSREKKESFPLTVTSAQKNPTAFYLCASSMTGNTEAFFGQGTRLTVV.

The chain links TRBV5-8 to TRBJ2-2, with 8 bases identical to TRBD1. The CDR3 sequence is 17 residues long. Trimming cost V 0 bases and J 5 bases; bases outside gene matches: 9. Germline CDR1 and CDR2: SGHTS and YDEGEE. CDR3 sequence reads: CASSLVGGTGGTGELFF. The CDR3 coding sequence is TGTGCCAGCAGCTTGGTTGGAGGGACAGGTGGTACCGGGGAGCTGTTTTTT.

J is TRBJ2-3 and V is TRBV30; tentatively, D is TRBD2 (6 bases). Trimming pared 5 bases from V and 3 bases from J, leaving 24 bases between. The CDR3 has 17 residues. From germline, CDR1 is GTSNPN and CDR2 SVGIG (reference sequence). CDR3 sequence (DNA): TGTGCCTGGGGAGGGATGGGCGACTACCTCAAAACAGATACGCAGTATTTT. This codes for CAWGGMGDYLKTDTQYF.

For this clone: Distinct nucleotide sequences in the sample also encode this CDR3. V is TRBV19 and J is TRBJ1-3; D not resolved. The germline gives CDR1 LNHDA, CDR2 SQIVND (reference sequence). V gave up 3 bases and J gave up 0 bases, with 9 bases separating them. The CDR3 spans 15 residues. The CDR3 DNA sequence: TGTGCCAGTAGTATCGCCAGGTCCTCTGGAAACACCATATATTTT. Residues: CASSIARSSGNTIYF.

The V call is TRBV5-4, the J call TRBJ2-3; D is unclear. The length of the CDR3 is 16 residues. Trimming cost V 4 bases and J 5 bases, with 20 bases left between them. The V gene's germline CDR1 is SGHNT and CDR2 YYREEE (reference sequence). The CDR3 DNA is TGTGCCAGCAGCGCTAAGGACCCCAGAAAAGAAGATACGCAGTATTTT. The encoded protein is CASSAKDPRKEDTQYF.

This rearrangement joins TRBV7-2 to TRBJ2-5; D is ambiguous. CDR1 is SGHTA and CDR2 is FQGNSA in the germline V gene. The CDR3 is 16 residues long. V lost 2 bases and J lost 0, with 13 bases in between. As DNA, the CDR3 is TGTGCCAGCAGCTTACGGCAGGCATCGTACCAAGAGACCCAGTACTTC. Its protein is CASSLRQASYQETQYF.

V usage is TRBV5-1 and J usage is TRBJ2-5, with D unclear. The germline V and J ends were trimmed by 4 bases and 5 bases, with 12 bases remaining between them. The CDR3 sequence is 13 residues long. Per the germline V gene, CDR1 is SGHRS and CDR2 is YFSETQ. The DNA for the CDR3 is TGCGCCAGCAGCCCCTATTTAGGGGAGACCCAGTACTTC. This codes for CASSPYLGETQYF.

This chain joins TRBV10-1 and TRBJ2-1, with unresolved D. With 0 bases removed from V and 8 bases from J, the gap between germline ends came to 8 bases. This CDR3 comprises 13 residues. Per germline, CDR1 WNHNN and CDR2 SYGVQD (reference sequence). Here the CDR3 reads CASSESQFDEQFF. For the CDR3, the DNA is TGCGCCAGCAGTGAGTCCCAGTTCGATGAGCAGTTCTTC.

The chain uses TRBV7-3 and TRBJ2-7; the D is unclear. The CDR3 consists of 13 residues. V was shortened by 5 bases and J by 3 bases, with 11 bases between the two germline ends. Germline V CDR1 and CDR2: SGHTA, FQGTGA. The CDR3 DNA reads TGTGCCAGCAGCCCAACGAGTGGCTACGAGCAGTACTTC. This encodes CASSPTSGYEQYF.

In DNA form, the CDR3 reads TGTGCCAGCAGTTTAGGACAGGTTCAAGAGACCCAGTACTTC. Amino acids: CASSLGQVQETQYF. The chain has TRBV28 and TRBJ2-5; 7 bases are shared with TRBD1. Germline V gene data show CDR1 as MDHEN and CDR2 as SYDVKM. After removal of 2 bases from V and 2 bases from J, the junction contained 2 bases not matched to a gene. The CDR3 covers 14 residues.

V is TRBV29-1 and J is TRBJ2-7; weak D call: TRBD1 (6 bases). The CDR3 loop spans 14 amino acids. Germline V gene sequence: CDR1 SQVTM, CDR2 ANQGSEA. The V end lost 4 bases, the J end lost 0 bases, and 13 bases lay between the germline ends. This CDR3 reads CSVVHRASSYEQYF. The DNA for the CDR3 is TGCAGCGTTGTGCACAGGGCAAGCTCCTACGAGCAGTACTTC.

The chain couples TRBV2 to TRBJ1-2; 7 bases fit TRBD1. The CDR3 has 13 amino acids. V lost 3 bases to trimming and J lost 8 bases; unmatched junction nucleotides: 6. Germline V gene data show CDR1 as SNHLY and CDR2 as FYNNEI. CDR3 nucleotide sequence: TGTGCCAGCAGTGATACGACAGGGAGCGGCTACACCTTC. Protein product: CASSDTTGSGYTF.

The rearrangement links TRBV5-1 to TRBJ2-7; 8 nucleotides match TRBD2. This CDR3 spans 17 amino acids. The V and J ends lost 3 bases and 3 bases, in that order; junction bases with no gene match: 14. Germline V gene data show CDR1 as SGHRS and CDR2 as YFSETQ. This chain's CDR3 is CASSWMAGSGKYYEQYF. The CDR3 DNA reads TGCGCCAGCAGCTGGATGGCGGGTAGCGGGAAATACTACGAGCAGTACTTC.

The chain links TRBV5-1 to TRBJ2-1, with TRBD2 as a possible D gene (5 bases). Germline loops: CDR1 SGHRS, CDR2 YFSETQ. The V end lost 2 bases, the J end lost 2 bases, and 20 bases lay between the germline ends. The CDR3 is 18 amino acids. The chain's CDR3 is CASSLRTTTTSTYNEQFF. The CDR3 DNA is TGCGCCAGCAGCTTAAGAACGACTACGACCAGCACCTACAATGAGCAGTTCTTC. Full variable domain (remainder filled in from reference TRBV5-1 and TRBJ2-1): KAGVTQTPRYLIKTRGQQVTLSCSPISGHRSVSWYQQTPGQGLQFLFEYFSETQRNKGNFPGRFSGRQFSNSRSEMNVSTLELGDSALYLCASSLRTTTTSTYNEQFFGPGTRLTVL.

The DNA of the CDR3 is TGTGCCAGCAGTGATCGAGCGCGGAGCTCCTACAATGAGCAGTTCTTC. It specifies CASSDRARSSYNEQFF. The genes are TRBV6-1 and TRBJ2-1; D is uncertain. The CDR3 sequence is 16 residues long. V lost 3 bases and J 0 bases, leaving 12 bases between the germline ends. The germline V gene encodes CDR1 MNHNS and CDR2 SASEGT.

The chain combines TRBV4-1 with TRBJ1-2, with D possibly TRBD1 on 6 matching bases. The CDR3 runs to 15 residues. The V and J ends lost 6 bases and 7 bases respectively, with 21 bases between them. Germline V gives CDR1 MGHRA, CDR2 YSYEKL. CDR3 DNA: TGCGCCAGCAGACGTACACAGGGTATGAGGTCTGGCTACACCTTC. Amino acid sequence: CASRRTQGMRSGYTF.